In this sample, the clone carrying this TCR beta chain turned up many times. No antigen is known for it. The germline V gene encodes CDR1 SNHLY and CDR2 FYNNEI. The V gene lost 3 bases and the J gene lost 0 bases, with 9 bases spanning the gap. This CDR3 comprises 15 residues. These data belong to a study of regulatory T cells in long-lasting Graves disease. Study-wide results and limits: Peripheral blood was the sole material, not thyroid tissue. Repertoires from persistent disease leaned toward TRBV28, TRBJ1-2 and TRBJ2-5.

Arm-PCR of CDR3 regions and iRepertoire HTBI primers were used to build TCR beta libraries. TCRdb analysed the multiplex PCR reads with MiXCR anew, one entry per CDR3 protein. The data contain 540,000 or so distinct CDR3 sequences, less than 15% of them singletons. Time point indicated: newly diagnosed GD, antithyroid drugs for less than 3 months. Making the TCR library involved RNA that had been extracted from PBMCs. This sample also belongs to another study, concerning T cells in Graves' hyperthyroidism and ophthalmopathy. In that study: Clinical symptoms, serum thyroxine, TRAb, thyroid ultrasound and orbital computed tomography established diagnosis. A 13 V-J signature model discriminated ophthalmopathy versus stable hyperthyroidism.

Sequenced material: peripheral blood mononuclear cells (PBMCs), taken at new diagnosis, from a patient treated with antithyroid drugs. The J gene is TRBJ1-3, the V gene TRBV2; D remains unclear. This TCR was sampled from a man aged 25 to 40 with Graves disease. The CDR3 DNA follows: TGTGCCAGCAGTGATAACCGGTACTCTGGAAACACCATATATTTT. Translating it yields CASSDNRYSGNTIYF.